This T cell receptor (beta chain) was recovered during a study of STAT3 mutations in large granular lymphocyte leukemia. Overall study context: 40% of treated T-LGLL patients showed hematologic response to immunosuppression. Findings and caveats of the study: A small but highly pathogenic clone may have been missed. In T-cell large granular lymphocyte leukemia, about half of patients showed multiple immunodominant subclonotypes. In about 35% of the 18 patients, new TCR clonotypes emerged after therapy. In several patients, dominant TCR clone burden exceeded STAT3 mutant burden.

As regards this clone: The antigen is not known.

Germline V gene lookup returns CDR1 SEHNR and CDR2 FQNEAQ (reference sequence). V was pared by 5 bases and J by 8 bases, with 16 bases between. CDR3 length: 14 amino acids. Repertoires were generated with immunoSEQ multiplex PCR, while TCRdb's copy carries only in-frame clones and drops some. The table includes about 6,600 clones, approximately 57% detected once. The receptor was derived from a boy aged 5-17 years with T-cell large granular lymphocyte leukemia. Some clones in this sample may be carry-over from other donors' samples. The rearrangement links TRBV7-9 to TRBJ1-3, with D hard to call. Material: peripheral blood mononuclear cells. CDR3 nucleotides: TGTGCCAGCAGCCTGGAAATGTTGGTTGACACCATATATTTT. Its protein product is CASSLEMLVDTIYF.